Described below is a single T cell receptor beta chain sequence and its context. The sample originates from a study of blood T cell repertoires in COVID-19. The overall study: The United States, Italy and Spain were the sources of the acute and convalescent COVID-19 samples.

Trimming pared 3 bases from V and 4 bases from J, leaving 16 bases between. The CDR3 is 16 amino acids. CDR1 and CDR2 (germline): MNHNS, SASEGT. Some clones are missing from TCRdb's copy, which holds only in-frame ones; the method was immunoSEQ multiplex PCR. This sample yields about 95,000 clones, of which about four fifths are seen a single time; under 5.5% belongs to the top ten. Seattle's enrolled individuals joined amid active infection and were then monitored longitudinally. Material: peripheral blood. The TCR was taken from a man aged 80 or over with COVID-19, enrolled during active disease. V and J are TRBV6-1 and TRBJ2-1; D is uncertain. CDR3 nucleotide sequence: TGTGCCAGCAGTGACCAAGTTCACTATTCATACAATGAGCAGTTCTTC. Amino acids: CASSDQVHYSYNEQFF.